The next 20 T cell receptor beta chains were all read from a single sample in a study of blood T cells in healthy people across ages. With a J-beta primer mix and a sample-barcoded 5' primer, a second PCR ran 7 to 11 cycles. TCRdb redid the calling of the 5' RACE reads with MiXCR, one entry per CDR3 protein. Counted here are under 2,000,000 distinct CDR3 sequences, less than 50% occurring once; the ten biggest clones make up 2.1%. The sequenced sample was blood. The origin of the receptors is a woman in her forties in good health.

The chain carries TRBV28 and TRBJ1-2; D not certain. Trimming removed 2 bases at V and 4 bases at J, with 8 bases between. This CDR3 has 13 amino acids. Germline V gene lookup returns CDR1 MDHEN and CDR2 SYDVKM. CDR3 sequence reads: CASSLTVGYGYTF. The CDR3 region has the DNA TGTGCCAGCAGTTTAACGGTGGGCTATGGCTACACCTTC.

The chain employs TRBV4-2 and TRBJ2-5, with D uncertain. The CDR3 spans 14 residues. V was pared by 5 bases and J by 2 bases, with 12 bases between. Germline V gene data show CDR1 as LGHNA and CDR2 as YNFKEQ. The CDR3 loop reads CASSKQLIQETQYF. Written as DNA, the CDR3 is TGTGCCAGCAGCAAACAGCTCATACAAGAGACCCAGTACTTC.

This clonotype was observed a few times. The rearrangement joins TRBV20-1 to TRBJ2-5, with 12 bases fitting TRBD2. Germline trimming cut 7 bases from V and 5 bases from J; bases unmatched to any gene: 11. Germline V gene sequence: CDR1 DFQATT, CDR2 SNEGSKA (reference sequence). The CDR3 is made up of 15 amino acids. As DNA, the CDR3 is TGCAGTGTTAGTGGCCTAGCGGGGGGGTTGGAGACCCAGTACTTC. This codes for CSVSGLAGGLETQYF.

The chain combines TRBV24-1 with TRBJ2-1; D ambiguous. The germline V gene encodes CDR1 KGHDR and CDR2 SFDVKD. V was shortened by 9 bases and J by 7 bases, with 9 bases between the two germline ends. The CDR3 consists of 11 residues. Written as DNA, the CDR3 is TGTGCCACCGAGGCAGGAAATGAGCAGTTCTTC. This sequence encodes CATEAGNEQFF.

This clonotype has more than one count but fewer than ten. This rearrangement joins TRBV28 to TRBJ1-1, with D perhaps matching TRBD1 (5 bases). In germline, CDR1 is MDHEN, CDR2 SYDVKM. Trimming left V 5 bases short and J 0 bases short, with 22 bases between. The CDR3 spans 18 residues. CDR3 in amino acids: CASSIPGTPVRLNTEAFF. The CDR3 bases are TGTGCCAGCAGTATCCCCGGGACCCCGGTACGGTTGAACACTGAAGCTTTCTTT.

In DNA form, the CDR3 reads TGCAGTGCGATGGGGGGGGCGTACAATGAGCAGTTCTTC. This encodes CSAMGGAYNEQFF. The chain employs TRBV20-1 and TRBJ2-1, with a weak D call TRBD2 (7 bases). V dropped 6 bases and J dropped 4 bases, with 13 bases sitting between them. The CDR3 has 13 amino acids. CDR1 and CDR2 (germline): DFQATT, SNEGSKA (reference sequence).

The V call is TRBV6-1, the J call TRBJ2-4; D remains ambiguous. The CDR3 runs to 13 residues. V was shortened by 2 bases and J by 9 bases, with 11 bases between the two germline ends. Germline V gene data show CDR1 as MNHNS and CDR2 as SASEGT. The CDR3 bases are TGTGCCAGCAGTGAAAGGCTAACGGTCATTCAGTACTTC. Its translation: CASSERLTVIQYF.

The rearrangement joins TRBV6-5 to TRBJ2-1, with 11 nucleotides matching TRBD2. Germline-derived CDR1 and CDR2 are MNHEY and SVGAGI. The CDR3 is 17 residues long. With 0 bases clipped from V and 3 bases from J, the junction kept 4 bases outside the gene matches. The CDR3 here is CASSYSLGTSGYNEQFF. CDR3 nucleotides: TGTGCCAGCAGTTACTCCTTAGGGACTAGCGGCTACAATGAGCAGTTCTTC.

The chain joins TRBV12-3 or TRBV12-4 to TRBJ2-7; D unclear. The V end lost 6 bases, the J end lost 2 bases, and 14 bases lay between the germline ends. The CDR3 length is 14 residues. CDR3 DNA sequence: TGTGCCAGCAGCTTTTCAGGACCCACCTACGAGCAGTACTTC. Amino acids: CASSFSGPTYEQYF.

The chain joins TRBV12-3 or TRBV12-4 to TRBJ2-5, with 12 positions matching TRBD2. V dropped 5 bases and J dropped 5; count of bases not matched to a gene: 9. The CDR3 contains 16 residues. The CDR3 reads CASSRPSGGDLETQYF. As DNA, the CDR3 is TGTGCCAGCAGTCGGCCTAGCGGGGGGGACCTGGAGACCCAGTACTTC.

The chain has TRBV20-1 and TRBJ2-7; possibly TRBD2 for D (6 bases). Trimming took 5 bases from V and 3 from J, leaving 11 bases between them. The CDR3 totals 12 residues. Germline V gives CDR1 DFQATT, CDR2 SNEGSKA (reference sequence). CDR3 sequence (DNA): TGCAGTGCTCCCCCGGAGGGCTACGAGCAGTACTTC. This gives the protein CSAPPEGYEQYF.

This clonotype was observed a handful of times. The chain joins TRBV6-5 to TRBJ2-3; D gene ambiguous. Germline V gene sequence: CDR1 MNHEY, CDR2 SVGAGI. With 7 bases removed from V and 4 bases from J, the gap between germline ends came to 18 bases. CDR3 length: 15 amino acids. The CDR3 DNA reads TGTGCCAGCAACCCACACGCAGGTTTTCCAGATACGCAGTATTTT. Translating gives CASNPHAGFPDTQYF.

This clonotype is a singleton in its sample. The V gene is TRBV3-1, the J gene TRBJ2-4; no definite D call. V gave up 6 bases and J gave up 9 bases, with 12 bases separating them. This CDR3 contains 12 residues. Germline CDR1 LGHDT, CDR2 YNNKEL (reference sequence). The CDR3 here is CASSFTDAIQYF. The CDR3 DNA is TGTGCCAGCAGTTTCACCGACGCCATTCAGTACTTC. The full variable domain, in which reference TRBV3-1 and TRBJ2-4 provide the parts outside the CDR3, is DTAVSQTPKYLVTQMGNDKSIKCEQNLGHDTMYWYKQDSKKFLKIMFSYNNKELIINETVPNRFSPKSPDKAHLNLHINSLELGDSAVYFCASSFTDAIQYFGAGTRLSVL.

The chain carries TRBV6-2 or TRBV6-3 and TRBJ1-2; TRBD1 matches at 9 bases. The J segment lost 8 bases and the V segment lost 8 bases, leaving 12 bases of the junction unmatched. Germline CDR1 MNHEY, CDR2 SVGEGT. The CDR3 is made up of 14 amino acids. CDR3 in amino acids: CASPLRDRDVGYTF. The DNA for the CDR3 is TGTGCCAGCCCCTTGAGGGACAGGGACGTAGGCTACACCTTC.

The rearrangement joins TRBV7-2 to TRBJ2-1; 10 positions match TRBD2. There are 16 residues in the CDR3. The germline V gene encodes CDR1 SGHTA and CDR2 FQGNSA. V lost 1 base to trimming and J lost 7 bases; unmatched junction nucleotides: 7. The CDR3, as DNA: TGTGCCAGCAGCTTAGGGGCTAGCGGGGGAAAAAATGAGCAGTTCTTC. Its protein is CASSLGASGGKNEQFF.

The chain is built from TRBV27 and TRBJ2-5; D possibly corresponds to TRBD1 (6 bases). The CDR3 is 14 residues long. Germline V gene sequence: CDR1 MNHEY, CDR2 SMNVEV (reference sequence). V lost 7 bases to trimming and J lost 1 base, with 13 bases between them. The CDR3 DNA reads TGTGCCAGCAAGGACAGTCCTTTCCAAGAGACCCAGTACTTC. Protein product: CASKDSPFQETQYF.

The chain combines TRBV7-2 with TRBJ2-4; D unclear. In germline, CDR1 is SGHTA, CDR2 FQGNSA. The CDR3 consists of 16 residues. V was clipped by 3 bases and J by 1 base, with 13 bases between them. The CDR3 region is CASSFDPGVAKNIQYF. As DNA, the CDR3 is TGTGCCAGCAGCTTTGATCCTGGCGTGGCCAAAAACATTCAGTACTTC.

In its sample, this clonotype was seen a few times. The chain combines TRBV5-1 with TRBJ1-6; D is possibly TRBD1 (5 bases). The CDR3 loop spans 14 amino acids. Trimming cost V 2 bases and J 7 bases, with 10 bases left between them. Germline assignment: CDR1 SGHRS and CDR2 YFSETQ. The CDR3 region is CASSFGAENSPLHF. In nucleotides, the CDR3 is TGCGCCAGCAGCTTTGGGGCAGAGAATTCACCCCTCCACTTT.

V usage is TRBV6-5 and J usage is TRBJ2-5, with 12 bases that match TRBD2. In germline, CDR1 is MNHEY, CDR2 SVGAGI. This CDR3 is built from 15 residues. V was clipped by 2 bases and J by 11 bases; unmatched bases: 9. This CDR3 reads CASSYGASGGGEQYF. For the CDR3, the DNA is TGTGCCAGCAGTTACGGGGCTAGCGGGGGGGGTGAGCAGTACTTC.

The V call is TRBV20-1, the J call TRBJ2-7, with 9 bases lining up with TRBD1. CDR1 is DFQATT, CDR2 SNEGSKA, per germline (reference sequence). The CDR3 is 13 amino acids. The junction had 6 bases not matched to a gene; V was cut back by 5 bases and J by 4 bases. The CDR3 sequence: CSAARQGGYEQYF. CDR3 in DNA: TGCAGTGCTGCCCGACAGGGGGGATACGAGCAGTACTTC.